This paragraph covers one TCR beta chain sequence. Its cognate antigen is unknown. V lost 2 bases to trimming and J lost 8 bases; unmatched junction nucleotides: 5. The CDR3 consists of 13 residues. Germline V gene lookup returns CDR1 LGHNA and CDR2 YSLEER. TCRdb ran MiXCR on the reads and lists one entry per CDR3 protein. The table has about 530,000 distinct CDR3 sequences, 26% seen once. This record belongs to a study of T cell repertoires in cytomegalovirus infection. Study-wide background: Public TCR beta signatures were indicative of both CMV infection and a matching HLA type.

Study findings and constraints: There were HLA-C-restricted CMV-specific TCR beta clonotypes dominating the ex vivo response. Cumulative frequency (of public TCR beta family members) identified carriers of CMV plus the relevant HLA.

Sequenced material: PBMCs. This sequence joins TRBV4-3 and TRBJ2-5; 7 bases line up with TRBD2. The receptor was isolated from a human donor in good health (CMV status not recorded). Some clones in this sample may be carry-over from other donors' samples. The CDR3 region is CASSQKRESTQYF. As DNA, the CDR3 is TGCGCCAGCAGCCAAAAGCGGGAAAGCACCCAGTACTTC.